The sequence of this T cell receptor (beta chain) was determined in a study of blood T cell repertoires in COVID-19. This CDR3 spans 17 amino acids. The germline CDR1 and CDR2 sequences are SGHDT and YYEEEE. J lost 1 base, V lost 0 bases, and 9 bases had no gene match. Measured with immunoSEQ multiplex PCR; TCRdb has only the in-frame clones, and not every one. Among about 280,000 clones listed, roughly 91% were seen once. The source is a man aged 35 to 55 with acute or convalescent COVID-19. Sequencing used peripheral blood. J is TRBJ1-1 and V is TRBV5-6; the match to TRBD1 covers 7 bases. The CDR3 is CASSLASRGLPNTEAFF. The CDR3 coding sequence is TGTGCCAGCAGCTTGGCGTCGAGGGGGCTCCCGAACACTGAAGCTTTCTTT.